This T cell receptor (beta chain) was recovered during a study of T-cell memory formation after mild COVID-19 listed by TCRdb under 2021. For the study in its entirety: TCR sequence clusters from the two donors were largely donor specific. In a couple of donors, T-cell clones that expanded and contracted after mild COVID-19 were tracked by sequencing TCRalpha and TCRbeta repertoires over time. Two young, previously healthy adult volunteers made up the cohort, one male and one female.

Findings and caveats that apply to the study as a whole: Whether the second-wave clones peaking on day 37 were SARS-CoV-2 specific was not confirmed. Clones contracting from day 15 to 85 had balanced CD4/CD8 phenotypes, while a second wave expanding from day 15 to 37 was biased towards CD4+. Contracting CD4+ clones were located mainly in the CM and EM memory subsets, whereas CD8+ clones were found to be enriched in EMRA. Some responding clones were detected in pre-infection memory, which suggested that pre-existing cross-reactive memory T cells had joined the SARS-CoV-2 response. Only a couple of mild cases were covered by the study, and larger cohorts that include severe cases with pre-infection samples were considered necessary.

Ficoll-Paque density gradient centrifugation was used to isolate PBMCs. The reads were generated on an Illumina NovaSeq 6000. Using 5'RACE with constant-segment primers, TCRalpha and TCRbeta cDNA libraries were constructed, with sample barcodes and unique molecular identifiers added in the process. RNA was extracted from every sample with Trizol reagent. Libraries were amplified in two PCR steps, with a second sample barcode and Illumina TruSeq adapters added in the second step. Sequencing of libraries was performed on an Illumina NovaSeq with 2 x 150 bp paired-end reads. In the original analysis: With migec v1.2.7, reads were demultiplexed and then collapsed into UMI-guided consensus sequences. Using mixcr v2.1.11, UMI consensuses were aligned to TRA and TRB V and J templates and then assembled into clonotypes. Clonotypes were classified as expanded or contracted when called significant by both edgeR and NoisET, with noise models trained on biological replicates. For edgeR calls, the thresholds were a false discovery rate-adjusted p below 0.01 and a log2 fold-change of 1. As an exploratory analysis of dynamics, max-normalized trajectories of the 1000 most abundant clonotypes were examined with PCA combined with hierarchical clustering. Each responding clone was given a CD4 or CD8 phenotype based on the CD4+ and CD8+ repertoires, which had been sequenced separately. In-frame beta chains were kept once TCRdb had trimmed the public reads at Q25 with fastp and called clones with MiXCR. Merged by CDR3 protein, the rows form single entries marked with the most common genes and DNA. For this entry, the V and J calls and clone size follow TCRdb and not the study's own pipeline. Recorded for this sample are 150,000 to 200,000 distinct CDR3 sequences; 15% to 20% of them occurred a single time. The ten largest make up under 2.5% of the sample.

Reading from cysteine to phenylalanine, the CDR3 counts 17 amino acids. The DNA shown is the 51-base CDR3, in frame from base 1. In the germline V gene, CDR1 corresponds to SGHTA and CDR2 to FQGNSA. Trimming removed 2 bases from V and 0 bases from J; the gene matches leave 8 bases unexplained. The sample holds a few counts of this clonotype. This clone's antigen is unknown. Nothing much larger sits one base from this clone, and base qualities are not available. This clonotype was obtained from an adult woman who had mild COVID-19 (a few samples of this study predate the infection). The sample titles of this study are shuffled in the database, so cell type and time point are left out; the donor was told from shared clones. The rearrangement combines TRBV7-2 with TRBJ2-3, and 7 junction bases match TRBD2. Sequencing was performed on PBMCs or a T cell subset sorted from them (not recorded which). DNA sequence: TGTGCCAGCAGCTTAATGGGCGGGAGACTTAGCACAGATACGCAGTATTTT. It codes for CASSLMGGRLSTDTQYF.